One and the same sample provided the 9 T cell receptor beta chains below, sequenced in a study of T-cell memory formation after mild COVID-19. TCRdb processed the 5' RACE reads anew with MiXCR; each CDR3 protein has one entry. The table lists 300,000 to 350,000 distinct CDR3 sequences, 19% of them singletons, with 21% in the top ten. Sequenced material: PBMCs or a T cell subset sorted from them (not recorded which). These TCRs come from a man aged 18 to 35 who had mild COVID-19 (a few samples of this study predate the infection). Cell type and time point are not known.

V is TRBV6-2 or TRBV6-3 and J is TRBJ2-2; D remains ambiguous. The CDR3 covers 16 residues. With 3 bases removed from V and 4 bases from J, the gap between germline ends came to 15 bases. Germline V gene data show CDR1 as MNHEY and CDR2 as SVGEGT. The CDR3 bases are TGTGCCAGCAGTTATCGATACGCTACCGGCACCGGGGAGCTGTTTTTT. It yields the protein CASSYRYATGTGELFF.

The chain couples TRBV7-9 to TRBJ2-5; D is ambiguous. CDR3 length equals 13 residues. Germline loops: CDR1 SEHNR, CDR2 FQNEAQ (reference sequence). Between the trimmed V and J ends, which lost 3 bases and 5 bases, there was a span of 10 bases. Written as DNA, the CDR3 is TGTGCCAGCAGCTTTTGGTCTGTTGAGACCCAGTACTTC. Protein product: CASSFWSVETQYF.

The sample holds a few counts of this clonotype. CDR3 residues: CASSPTGTGFGETQYF. The DNA for the CDR3 is TGTGCCAGCAGCCCCACCGGGACAGGGTTCGGAGAGACCCAGTACTTC. V gene TRBV7-8 combines with J gene TRBJ2-5; 9 bases map to TRBD1. V trimming: 5 bases; J trimming: 4 bases; junction bases outside the gene matches: 11. Germline CDR1 and CDR2: SGHVS and FQNEAQ. The CDR3 is 16 residues long.

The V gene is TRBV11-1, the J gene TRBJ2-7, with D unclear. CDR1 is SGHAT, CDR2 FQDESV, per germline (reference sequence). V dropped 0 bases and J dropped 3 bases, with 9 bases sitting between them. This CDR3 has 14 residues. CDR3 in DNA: TGTGCCAGCAGCTTAGCTCGCGATTTCTACGAGCAGTACTTC. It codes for CASSLARDFYEQYF.

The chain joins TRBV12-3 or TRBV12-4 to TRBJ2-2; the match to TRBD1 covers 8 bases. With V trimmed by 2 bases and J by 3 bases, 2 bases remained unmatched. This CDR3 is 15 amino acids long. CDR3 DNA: TGTGCCAGCAGTTTACAGGGGGCCGACACCGGGGAGCTGTTTTTT. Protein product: CASSLQGADTGELFF.

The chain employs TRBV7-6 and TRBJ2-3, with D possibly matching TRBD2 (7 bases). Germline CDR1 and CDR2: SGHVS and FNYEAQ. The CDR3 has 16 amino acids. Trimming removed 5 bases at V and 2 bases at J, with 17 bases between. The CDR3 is CASSPGVRGATDTQYF. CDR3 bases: TGTGCCAGCAGCCCAGGAGTCCGGGGGGCCACAGATACGCAGTATTTT.

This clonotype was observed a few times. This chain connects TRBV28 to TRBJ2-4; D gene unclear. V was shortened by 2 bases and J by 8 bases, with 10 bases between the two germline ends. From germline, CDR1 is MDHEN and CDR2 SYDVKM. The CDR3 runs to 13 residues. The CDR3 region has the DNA TGTGCCAGCAGTTTACCCAGGACGGACATTCAGTACTTC. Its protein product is CASSLPRTDIQYF.

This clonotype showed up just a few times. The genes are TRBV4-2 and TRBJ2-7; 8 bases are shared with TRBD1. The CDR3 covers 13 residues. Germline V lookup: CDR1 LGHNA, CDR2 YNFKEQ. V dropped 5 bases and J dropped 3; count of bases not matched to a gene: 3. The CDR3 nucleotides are TGTGCCAGCAGCTCCGACAGGGGCTACGAGCAGTACTTC. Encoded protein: CASSSDRGYEQYF.

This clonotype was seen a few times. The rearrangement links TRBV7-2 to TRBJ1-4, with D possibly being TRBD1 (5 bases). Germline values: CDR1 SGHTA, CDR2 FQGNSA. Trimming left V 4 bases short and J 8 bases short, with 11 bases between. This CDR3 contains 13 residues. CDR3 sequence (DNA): TGTGCCAGCAGCTCATTCCAGGGCGAAAAACTGTTTTTT. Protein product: CASSSFQGEKLFF.